This record covers a single TCR beta chain. The sample is drawn from a study of cytomegalovirus exposure and HLA in healthy donors. PCR amplification relied on 60 Vbeta primers (plus 13 Jbeta primers). Profiled with immunoSEQ multiplex PCR; TCRdb holds only in-frame clones, not every one. The sample lists 200,000 or so clones; around four fifths were seen once. Per germline, CDR1 SGHRS and CDR2 YFSETQ. Germline trimming cut 4 bases from V and 3 bases from J; bases unmatched to any gene: 4. The CDR3 is 14 residues long. The sequencing input was PBMCs. The TCR was taken from a woman aged 50 to 60 in good health and CMV-seropositive. V gene TRBV5-1 combines with J gene TRBJ1-1; 9 nucleotides agree with TRBD1. The CDR3 bases are TGCGCCAGCAGCCGGGACAGGGTTTACACTGAAGCTTTCTTT. Its protein is CASSRDRVYTEAFF.